One and the same sample provided the 3 T cell receptor beta chains below, sequenced in a study of radiation and T cells in renal cell carcinoma. Libraries were prepared by immunoSEQ multiplex PCR; TCRdb keeps only in-frame clonotypes and omits some of them. The table lists 13,000 or so clones, around two thirds of them singletons. Treatment described: treatment-naive control, cytoreductive nephrectomy. Material: tumor tissue, obtained from a patient whose treatment was nephrectomy without radiotherapy. The receptor source for this set is a woman of 80 years or more with renal cell carcinoma.

The V and J genes are TRBV10-3 and TRBJ1-6, with D possibly TRBD1 on 5 matching bases. The CDR3 loop spans 15 amino acids. The germline CDR1 and CDR2 sequences are ENHRY and SYGVKD. V was shortened by 6 bases and J by 8 bases, with 17 bases between the two germline ends. In nucleotides, the CDR3 is TGTGCCATCAGGTGGGGGAAGTTCTTGTATTCACCCCTCCACTTT. Translation gives CAIRWGKFLYSPLHF.

The V gene is TRBV9, the J gene TRBJ1-4, with D possibly TRBD1 on 5 matching bases. V was trimmed by 4 bases and J by 8 bases, leaving 15 bases between them. This CDR3 has 14 residues. The germline gives CDR1 SGDLS, CDR2 YYNGEE. Here the CDR3 DNA reads TGTGCCAGCAGCTGGGGCCCCTTGGGGGAAAAACTGTTTTTT. Its protein is CASSWGPLGEKLFF.

J is TRBJ1-2 and V is TRBV28; D is possibly TRBD1 (5 bases). The CDR3 runs 14 residues. V was clipped by 6 bases and J by 8 bases, with 19 bases between them. Germline CDR1 and CDR2: MDHEN and SYDVKM. CDR3 protein: CASSRMTVWRGYTF. CDR3 DNA sequence: TGTGCCAGCAGCCGAATGACAGTTTGGCGCGGCTACACCTTC.